These T cell receptor beta chains were read from a single sample in a study of cytomegalovirus exposure and HLA in healthy donors. Method: immunoSEQ multiplex PCR; TCRdb's copy keeps in-frame clones and lacks some. There are over 75,000 clones in the sample; 85% occur only once, and 20% lies in the top ten. The sample was PBMCs. The origin of the receptors is a man aged 18 to 35 in good health and CMV-seropositive. Both conserved end residues are part of each CDR3. The D gene is left open where the match is weak. The size field is filled for only some rows; it gives once, few, many or a size class.

TRBD1	TRBV6-1	TRBJ2-5	NA	CASGTGIRETQYF	TGTGCCAGTGGGACAGGGATTAGAGAGACCCAGTACTTC
TRBD1	TRBV19	TRBJ2-7	NA	CASTSGQGAGEQYF	TGTGCCAGTACCTCAGGACAGGGCGCCGGCGAGCAGTACTTC
TRBD1	TRBV18	TRBJ2-1	NA	CASSRTPGTGGYNEQFF	TGTGCCAGCTCACGTACCCCAGGGACAGGTGGTTACAATGAGCAGTTCTTC
NA	TRBV5-1	TRBJ2-5	NA	CASSFQQGQETQYF	TGCGCCAGCAGCTTCCAACAGGGTCAAGAGACCCAGTACTTC
TRBD1	TRBV6-6	TRBJ1-1	NA	CASRDRGNTEAFF	TGTGCCAGCAGGGACAGGGGGAACACTGAAGCTTTCTTT
NA	TRBV11-2	TRBJ1-2	few	CASSPGGNYGYTF	TGTGCCAGCAGCCCTGGGGGGAACTATGGCTACACCTTC
NA	TRBV5-6	TRBJ1-5	NA	CASSLMAVSNQPQHF	TGTGCCAGCAGCTTGATGGCAGTTAGCAATCAGCCCCAGCATTTT
NA	TRBV7-8	TRBJ1-2	NA	CASSWGGYGYTF	TGTGCCAGCAGCTGGGGCGGCTATGGCTACACCTTC
TRBD2	TRBV5-5	TRBJ2-7	NA	CASSSKTSGTYEQYF	TGTGCCAGCAGCTCCAAAACTAGCGGAACATACGAGCAGTACTTC
NA	TRBV7-3	TRBJ2-3	once	CASSQDITDTQYF	TGTGCCAGCAGCCAGGACATCACAGATACGCAGTATTTT
TRBD1	TRBV28	TRBJ1-1	NA	CASSLYRGSTEAFF	TGTGCCAGCAGTTTATACAGGGGTTCGACTGAAGCTTTCTTT
NA	TRBV27	TRBJ1-2	NA	CASSPGGLFYGYTF	TGTGCCAGCAGTCCGGGAGGACTGTTCTATGGCTACACCTTC
TRBD2	TRBV9	TRBJ2-1	NA	CASSVEGSLAGVNEQFF	TGTGCCAGCAGCGTAGAGGGGTCACTAGCGGGAGTAAATGAGCAGTTCTTC
TRBD2	TRBV30	TRBJ2-1	NA	CAWTLAGTSGTGSYNEQFF	TGTGCCTGGACCCTAGCCGGGACTAGCGGGACGGGCTCCTACAATGAGCAGTTCTTC
NA	TRBV7-7	TRBJ2-5	NA	CASSLSLRETQYF	TGTGCCAGCAGCTTATCCCTTCGAGAGACCCAGTACTTC
TRBD2	TRBV5-4	TRBJ2-7	few	CASSMGTSEIF	TGTGCCAGCAGCATGGGGACTAGCGAGATTTTC